The present T cell receptor (beta chain) was sequenced within a study of tissue T cells after allogeneic stem cell transplantation. Trimming removed 0 bases from V and 0 bases from J, with 7 bases in between. Germline CDR1 reads GKSSPN; CDR2 reads SITVG. The CDR3 sequence is 14 residues long. Study findings and constraints: In patients and mice, blood and spleen missed much of tissue repertoire. Shared clones across patients were few; motif clustering revealed tissue-specific shared signatures. Within patients, tissue anatomy strongly shaped TCR repertoire composition. The patient cohort was small and clinically heterogeneous, with limited sampling depth.

TCRdb keeps only in-frame clones here, not all; method: immunoSEQ multiplex PCR. The table records around 17,000 clones, roughly three quarters of them present only once. As concerns this clone: Its antigen is not identified. Mouse gene names apply. With the read ending 1 residue before the CDR3 end, the germline J gene is used to fill in that end.

The receptor was isolated from a female BALB/c mouse in good health. The MHC haplotype of this mouse line is H2-d. The specimen sequenced was spleen. The chain has TRBV31 and TRBJ2-3; maybe TRBD1 (5 bases). The sequenced part of the CDR3 DNA is TGTGCCTGGAGTCTTCAGGGTAGTGCAGAAACGCTGTAT. Protein product: CAWSLQGSAETLY. The whole CDR3 sequence is CAWSLQGSAETLYF.